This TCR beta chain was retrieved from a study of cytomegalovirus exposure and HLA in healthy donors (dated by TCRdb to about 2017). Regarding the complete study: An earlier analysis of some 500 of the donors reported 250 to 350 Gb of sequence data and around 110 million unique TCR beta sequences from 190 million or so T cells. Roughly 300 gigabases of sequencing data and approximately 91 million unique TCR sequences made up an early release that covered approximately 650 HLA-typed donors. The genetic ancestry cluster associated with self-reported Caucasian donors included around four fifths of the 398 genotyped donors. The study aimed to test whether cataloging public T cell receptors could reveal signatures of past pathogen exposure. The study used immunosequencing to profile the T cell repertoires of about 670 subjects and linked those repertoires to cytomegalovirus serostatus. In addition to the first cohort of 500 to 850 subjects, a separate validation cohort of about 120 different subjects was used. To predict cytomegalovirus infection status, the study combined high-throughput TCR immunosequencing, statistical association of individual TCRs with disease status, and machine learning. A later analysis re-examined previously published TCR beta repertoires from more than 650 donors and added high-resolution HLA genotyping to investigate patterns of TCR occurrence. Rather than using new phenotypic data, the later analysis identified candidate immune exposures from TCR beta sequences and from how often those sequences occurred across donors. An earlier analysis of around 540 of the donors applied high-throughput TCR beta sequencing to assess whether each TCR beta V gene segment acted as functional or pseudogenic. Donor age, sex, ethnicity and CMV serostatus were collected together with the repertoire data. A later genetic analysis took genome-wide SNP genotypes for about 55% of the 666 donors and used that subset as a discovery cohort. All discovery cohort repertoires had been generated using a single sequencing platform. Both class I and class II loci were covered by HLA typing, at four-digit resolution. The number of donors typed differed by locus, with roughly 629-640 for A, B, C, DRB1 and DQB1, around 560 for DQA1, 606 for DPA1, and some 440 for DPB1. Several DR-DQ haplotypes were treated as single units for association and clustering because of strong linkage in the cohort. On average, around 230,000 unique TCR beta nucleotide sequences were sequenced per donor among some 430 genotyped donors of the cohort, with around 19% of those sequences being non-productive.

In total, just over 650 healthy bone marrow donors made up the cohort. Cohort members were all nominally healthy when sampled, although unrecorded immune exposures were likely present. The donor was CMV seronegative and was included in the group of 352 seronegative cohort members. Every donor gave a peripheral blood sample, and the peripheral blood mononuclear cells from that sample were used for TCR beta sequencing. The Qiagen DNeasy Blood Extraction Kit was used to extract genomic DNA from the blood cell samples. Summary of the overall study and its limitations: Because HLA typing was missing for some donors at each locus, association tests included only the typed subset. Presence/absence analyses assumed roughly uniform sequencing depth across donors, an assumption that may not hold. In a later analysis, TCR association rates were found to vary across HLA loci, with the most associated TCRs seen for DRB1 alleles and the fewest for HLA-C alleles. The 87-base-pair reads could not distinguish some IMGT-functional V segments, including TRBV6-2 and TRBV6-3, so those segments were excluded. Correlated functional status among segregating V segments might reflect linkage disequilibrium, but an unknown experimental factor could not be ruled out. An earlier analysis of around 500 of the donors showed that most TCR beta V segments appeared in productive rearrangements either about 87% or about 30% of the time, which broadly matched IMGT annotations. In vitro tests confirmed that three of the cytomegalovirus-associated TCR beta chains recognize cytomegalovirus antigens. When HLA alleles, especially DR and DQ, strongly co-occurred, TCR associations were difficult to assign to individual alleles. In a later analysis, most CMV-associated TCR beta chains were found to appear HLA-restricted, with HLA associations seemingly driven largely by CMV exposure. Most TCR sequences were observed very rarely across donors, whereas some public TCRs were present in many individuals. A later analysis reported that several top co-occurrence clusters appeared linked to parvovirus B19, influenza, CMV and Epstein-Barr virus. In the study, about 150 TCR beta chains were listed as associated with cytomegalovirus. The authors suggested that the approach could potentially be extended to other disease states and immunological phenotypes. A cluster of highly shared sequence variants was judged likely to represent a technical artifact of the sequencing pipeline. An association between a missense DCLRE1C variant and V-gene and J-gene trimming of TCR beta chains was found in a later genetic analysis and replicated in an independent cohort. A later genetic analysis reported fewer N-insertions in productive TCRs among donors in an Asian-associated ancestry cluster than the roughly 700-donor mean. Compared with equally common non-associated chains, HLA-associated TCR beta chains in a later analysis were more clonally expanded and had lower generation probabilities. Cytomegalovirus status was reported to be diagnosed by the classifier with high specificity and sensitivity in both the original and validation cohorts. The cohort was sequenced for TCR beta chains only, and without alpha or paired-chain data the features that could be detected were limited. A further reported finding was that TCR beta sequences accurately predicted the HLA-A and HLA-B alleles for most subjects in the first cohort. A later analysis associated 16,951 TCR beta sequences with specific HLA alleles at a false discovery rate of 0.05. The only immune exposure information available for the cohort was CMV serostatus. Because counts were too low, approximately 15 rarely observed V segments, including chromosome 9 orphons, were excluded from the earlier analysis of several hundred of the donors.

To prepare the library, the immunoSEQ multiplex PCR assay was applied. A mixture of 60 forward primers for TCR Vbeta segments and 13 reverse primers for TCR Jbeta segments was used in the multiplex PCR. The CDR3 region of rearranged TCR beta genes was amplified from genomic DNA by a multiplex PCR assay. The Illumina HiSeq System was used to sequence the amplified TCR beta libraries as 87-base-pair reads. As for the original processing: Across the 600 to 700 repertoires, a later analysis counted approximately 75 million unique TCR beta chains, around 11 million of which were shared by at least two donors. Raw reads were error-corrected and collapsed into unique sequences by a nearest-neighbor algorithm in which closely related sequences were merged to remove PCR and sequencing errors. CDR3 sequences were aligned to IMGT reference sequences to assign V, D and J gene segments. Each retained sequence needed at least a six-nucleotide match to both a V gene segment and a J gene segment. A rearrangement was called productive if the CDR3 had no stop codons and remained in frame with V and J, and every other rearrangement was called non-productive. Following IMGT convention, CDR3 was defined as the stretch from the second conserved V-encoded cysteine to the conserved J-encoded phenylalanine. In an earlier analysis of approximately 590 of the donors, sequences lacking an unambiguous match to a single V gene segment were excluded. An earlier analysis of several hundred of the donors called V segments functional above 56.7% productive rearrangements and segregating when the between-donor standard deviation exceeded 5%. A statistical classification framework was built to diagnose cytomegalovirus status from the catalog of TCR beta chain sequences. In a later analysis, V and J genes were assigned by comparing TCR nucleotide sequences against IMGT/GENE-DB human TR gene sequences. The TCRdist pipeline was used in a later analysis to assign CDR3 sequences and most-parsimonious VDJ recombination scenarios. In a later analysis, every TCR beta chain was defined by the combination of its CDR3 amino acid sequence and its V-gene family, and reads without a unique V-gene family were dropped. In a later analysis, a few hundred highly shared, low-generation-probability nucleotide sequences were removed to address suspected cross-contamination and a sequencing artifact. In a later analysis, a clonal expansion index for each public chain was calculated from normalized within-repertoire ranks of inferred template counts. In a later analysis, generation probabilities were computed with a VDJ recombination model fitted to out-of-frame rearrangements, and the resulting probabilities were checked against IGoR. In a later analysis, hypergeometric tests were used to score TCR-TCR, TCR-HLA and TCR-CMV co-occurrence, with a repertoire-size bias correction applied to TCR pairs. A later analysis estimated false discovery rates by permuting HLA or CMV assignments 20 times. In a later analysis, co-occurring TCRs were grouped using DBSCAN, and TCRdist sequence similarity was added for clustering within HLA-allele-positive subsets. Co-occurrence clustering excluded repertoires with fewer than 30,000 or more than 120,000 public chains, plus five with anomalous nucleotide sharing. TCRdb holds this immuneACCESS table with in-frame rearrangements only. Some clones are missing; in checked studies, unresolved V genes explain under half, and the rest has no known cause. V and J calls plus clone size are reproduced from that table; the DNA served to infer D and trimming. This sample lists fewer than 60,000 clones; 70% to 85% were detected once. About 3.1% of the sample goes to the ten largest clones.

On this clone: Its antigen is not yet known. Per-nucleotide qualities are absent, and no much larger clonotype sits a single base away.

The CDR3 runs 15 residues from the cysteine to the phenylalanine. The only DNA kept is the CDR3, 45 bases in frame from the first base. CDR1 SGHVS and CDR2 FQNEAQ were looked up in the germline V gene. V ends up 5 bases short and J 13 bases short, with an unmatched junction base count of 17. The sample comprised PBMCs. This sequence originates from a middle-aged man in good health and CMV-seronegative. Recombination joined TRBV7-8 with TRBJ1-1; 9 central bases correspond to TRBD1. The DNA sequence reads TGTGCCAGCAGCGCGGGACAGGGCGCACCTCAGGATGGTTTCTTT. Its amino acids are CASSAGQGAPQDGFF.